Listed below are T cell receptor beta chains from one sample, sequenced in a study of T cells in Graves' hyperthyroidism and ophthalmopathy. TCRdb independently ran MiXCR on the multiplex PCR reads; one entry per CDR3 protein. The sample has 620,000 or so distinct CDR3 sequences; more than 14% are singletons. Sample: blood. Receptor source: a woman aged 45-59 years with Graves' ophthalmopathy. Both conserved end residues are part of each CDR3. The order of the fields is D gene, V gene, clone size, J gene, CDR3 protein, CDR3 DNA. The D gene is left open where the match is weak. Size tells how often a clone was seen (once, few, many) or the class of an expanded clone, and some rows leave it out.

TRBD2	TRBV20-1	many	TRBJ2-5	CSASLAGGGETQYF	TGCAGTGCTAGCCTAGCGGGAGGAGGGGAGACCCAGTACTTC
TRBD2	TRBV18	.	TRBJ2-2	CASSPAGGADGELFF	TGTGCCAGCTCACCAGCGGGAGGAGCAGACGGGGAGCTGTTTTTT
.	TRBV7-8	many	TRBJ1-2	CASSSTEELTDPGWGYTF	TGTGCCAGCAGCTCCACTGAAGAGTTAACAGACCCCGGATGGGGCTACACCTTC
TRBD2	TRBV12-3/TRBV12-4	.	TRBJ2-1	CASRAASGSPNEQFF	TGTGCCAGCAGAGCGGCTAGCGGGAGTCCCAATGAGCAGTTCTTC
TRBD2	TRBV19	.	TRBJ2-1	CASSTSGRGKGQFF	TGTGCCAGTAGTACTAGCGGGAGGGGAAAAGGGCAGTTCTTC
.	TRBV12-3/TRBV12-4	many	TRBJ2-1	CASSKIGEQFF	TGTGCCAGCAGTAAAATCGGTGAGCAGTTCTTC
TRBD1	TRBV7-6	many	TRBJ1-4	CASSGRTGNEKLFF	TGTGCCAGCAGCGGCCGGACAGGAAATGAAAAACTGTTTTTT
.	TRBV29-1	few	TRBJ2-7	CSVQLTYEQYF	TGCAGCGTTCAATTAACCTACGAGCAGTACTTC
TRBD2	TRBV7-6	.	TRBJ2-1	CASSSSSSGNEQFF	TGTGCCAGCAGCTCCTCTTCTAGCGGCAATGAGCAGTTCTTC
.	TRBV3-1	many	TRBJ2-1	CASSLKRGVPPPYNEQFF	TGTGCCAGCAGCCTAAAGAGGGGAGTGCCCCCCCCCTACAATGAGCAGTTCTTC
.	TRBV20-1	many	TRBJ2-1	CSASPGRDLGEQFF	TGCAGTGCTAGCCCGGGGCGGGACTTAGGGGAGCAGTTCTTC
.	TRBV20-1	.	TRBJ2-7	CSARDDTEAHEQYF	TGCAGTGCTAGAGATGATACGGAGGCCCACGAGCAGTACTTC
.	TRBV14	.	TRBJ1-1	CASSQFGQLTEAFF	TGTGCCAGCAGCCAATTCGGCCAACTAACTGAAGCTTTCTTT
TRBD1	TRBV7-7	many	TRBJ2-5	CASSLFTGESETQYF	TGTGCTAGCAGCTTGTTCACAGGGGAGTCCGAGACCCAGTACTTC
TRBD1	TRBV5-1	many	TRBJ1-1	CASSEQGADTEAFF	TGCGCCAGCAGCGAACAGGGGGCCGACACTGAAGCTTTCTTT